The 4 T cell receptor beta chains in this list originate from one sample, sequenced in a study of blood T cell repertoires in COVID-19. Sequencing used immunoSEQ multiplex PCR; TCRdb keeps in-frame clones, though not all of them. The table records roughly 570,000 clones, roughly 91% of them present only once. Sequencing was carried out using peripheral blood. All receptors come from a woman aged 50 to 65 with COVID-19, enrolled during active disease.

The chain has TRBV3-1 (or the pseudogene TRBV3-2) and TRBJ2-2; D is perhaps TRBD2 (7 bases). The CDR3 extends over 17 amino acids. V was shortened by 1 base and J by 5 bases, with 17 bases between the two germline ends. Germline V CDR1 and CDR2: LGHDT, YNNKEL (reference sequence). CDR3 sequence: CASSQAWGGGGTGELFF. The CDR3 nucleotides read TGTGCCAGCAGCCAAGCCTGGGGCGGGGGCGGAACCGGGGAGCTGTTTTTT.

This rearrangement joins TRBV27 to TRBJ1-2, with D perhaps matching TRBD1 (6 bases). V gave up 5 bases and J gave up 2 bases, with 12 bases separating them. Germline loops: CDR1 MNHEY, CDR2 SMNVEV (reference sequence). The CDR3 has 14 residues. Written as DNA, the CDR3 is TGTGCCAGCAGTGCCCTTGGGGGCAACTATGGCTACACCTTC. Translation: CASSALGGNYGYTF.

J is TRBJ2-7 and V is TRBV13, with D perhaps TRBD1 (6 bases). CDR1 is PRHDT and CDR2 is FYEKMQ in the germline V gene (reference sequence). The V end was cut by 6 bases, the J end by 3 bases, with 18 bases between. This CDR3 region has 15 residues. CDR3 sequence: CASRELGDTGYEQYF. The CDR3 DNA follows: TGTGCCAGCAGAGAGTTGGGGGACACGGGCTACGAGCAGTACTTC.

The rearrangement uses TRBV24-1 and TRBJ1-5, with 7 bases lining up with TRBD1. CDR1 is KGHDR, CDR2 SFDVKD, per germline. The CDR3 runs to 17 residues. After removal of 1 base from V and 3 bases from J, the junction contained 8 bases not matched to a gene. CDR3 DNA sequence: TGTGCCACCAGTGATTTCAGACAGGGAAGTGACAATCAGCCCCAGCATTTT. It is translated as CATSDFRQGSDNQPQHF.